Detailed here is one TCR beta chain. Its antigen is still unknown. V shed 5 bases, J shed 7 bases, and the junction held 10 bases outside the gene matches. This CDR3 comprises 15 residues. Germline loops: CDR1 SGHVS, CDR2 FQNEAQ. Germline DNA was extracted alongside blood RNA, which was obtained from unsorted whole blood. Patients in the cohort were treatment-naive and living with chronic HBV infection. The data belong to a study of tumor-infiltrating lymphocytes in primary liver carcinoma. General study points: The study found a significantly higher top-250-clone fraction in tumors than in blood (p = 0.039). Compared with tumor region pairs, tumor-adjacent and tumor-blood pairs overlapped less.

TCR beta cDNA came from roughly 450 ng total RNA, primed with a constant-region primer. For TCR beta, libraries were produced by three nested multiplex PCR rounds using slightly modified ARM-PCR. Primers for the first two PCR rounds were TRBV1-TRBV30 forward primers and a C-beta reverse primer (about 10 cycles per round). Each CDR3 protein gets one entry after TCRdb re-called the multiplex PCR reads with MiXCR. This table has more than 150,000 distinct CDR3 sequences, about 55% appearing once. The genes are TRBV7-8 and TRBJ2-2; 7 nucleotides line up with TRBD2. The clonotype originates from a middle-aged man with primary liver carcinoma and hepatitis B virus infection. What was sequenced was peripheral blood. In nucleotides, the CDR3 is TGTGCCAGCAGCGCCCGAGAGGGCGGGGGCGGGGAGCTGTTTTTT. It translates to CASSAREGGGGELFF. Looking up the rest from reference TRBV7-8 and TRBJ2-2 gives the full variable domain: GAGVSQSPRYKVAKRGQDVALRCDPISGHVSLFWYQQALGQGPEFLTYFQNEAQLDKSGLPSDRFFAERPEGSVSTLKIQRTQQEDSAVYLCASSAREGGGGELFFGEGSRLTVL.